A selection of T cell receptor beta chains follows, all from one sample in a study of T cell clones after liver transplantation. Method: immunoSEQ multiplex PCR; TCRdb's copy keeps in-frame clones and lacks some. Of over 90,000 clones listed, about 80% are singletons. Source: CD4+ T cells from blood, taken around 4 years after liver transplant. The receptors were sampled from a human patient who received a liver transplant. Part of the T cell pool may stem from the graft donor. The CDR3 runs from the conserved cysteine through the conserved F or W. The D gene is left open where the match is weak. Some rows have no size entry. The others give once, few or many, or a class for an expanded clone.

d_gene: -
abundance: -
v_gene: TRBV5-4
j_gene: TRBJ1-2
CDR3nt: TGTGCCAGCAGCTTGGAAGGCAGGAACTATGGCTACACCTTC
CDR3aa: CASSLEGRNYGYTF

d_gene: -
abundance: -
v_gene: TRBV4-2
j_gene: TRBJ2-1
CDR3nt: TGTGCCAGCAGCCAAGATCGGTGGGGGACCCGCAATGAGCAGTTCTTC
CDR3aa: CASSQDRWGTRNEQFF

d_gene: -
abundance: -
v_gene: TRBV2
j_gene: TRBJ1-5
CDR3nt: TGTGCCAGCAGTGGGAACAATCAGCCCCAGCATTTT
CDR3aa: CASSGNNQPQHF

d_gene: TRBD1
abundance: -
v_gene: TRBV18
j_gene: TRBJ2-7
CDR3nt: TGTGCCAGCTCAGACATACAGGGGGCCTACGAGCAGTACTTC
CDR3aa: CASSDIQGAYEQYF

d_gene: TRBD1
abundance: -
v_gene: TRBV5-4
j_gene: TRBJ2-2
CDR3nt: TGTGCCAGCAGGAGAGAGGGGGCGAGGGGGAACACCGGGGAGCTGTTTTTT
CDR3aa: CASRREGARGNTGELFF

d_gene: TRBD2
abundance: once
v_gene: TRBV29-1
j_gene: TRBJ2-5
CDR3nt: TGCAGCGTTGAAGATCTTGGGCGGGAGGGCCGCGAGACCCAGTACTTC
CDR3aa: CSVEDLGREGRETQYF

d_gene: -
abundance: -
v_gene: TRBV18
j_gene: TRBJ1-2
CDR3nt: TGTGCCAGCTCACCTTTGGATAACTATGGCTACACCTTC
CDR3aa: CASSPLDNYGYTF

d_gene: -
abundance: -
v_gene: TRBV5-8
j_gene: TRBJ2-2
CDR3nt: TGTGCCAGCAGCGTCAGGGCTTACACCGGGGAGCTGTTTTTT
CDR3aa: CASSVRAYTGELFF

d_gene: -
abundance: -
v_gene: TRBV7-7
j_gene: TRBJ1-5
CDR3nt: TGTGCCAGCAGCGGGGGGAGGGGGCAGCCCCAGCATTTT
CDR3aa: CASSGGRGQPQHF

d_gene: TRBD2
abundance: -
v_gene: TRBV5-6
j_gene: TRBJ2-3
CDR3nt: TGTGCCAGCAGCCTGACTAGCGGGAGTACAGATACGCAGTATTTT
CDR3aa: CASSLTSGSTDTQYF

d_gene: TRBD2
abundance: once
v_gene: TRBV29-1
j_gene: TRBJ2-3
CDR3nt: TGCAGCGTTTCCCGGACTAGCGGGAAAGGGGACTTAGGGACGCAGTATTTT
CDR3aa: CSVSRTSGKGDLGTQYF

d_gene: -
abundance: -
v_gene: TRBV6-1
j_gene: TRBJ1-5
CDR3nt: TGTGCCAGCAGCGAAGGAAGGGTCGGACAGCCCCAGCATTTT
CDR3aa: CASSEGRVGQPQHF

d_gene: TRBD2
abundance: -
v_gene: TRBV11-2
j_gene: TRBJ2-3
CDR3nt: TGTGCCAGCACCTATAGCGGGGGGGCGAATACGCAGTATTTT
CDR3aa: CASTYSGGANTQYF

d_gene: -
abundance: once
v_gene: TRBV27
j_gene: TRBJ1-5
CDR3nt: TGTGCCAGCAGTTTATCGAAAGTGACAGGTGTTAATCAGCCCCAGCATTTT
CDR3aa: CASSLSKVTGVNQPQHF

d_gene: -
abundance: -
v_gene: TRBV6-1
j_gene: TRBJ2-1
CDR3nt: TGTGCCAGCAGGGGGATTAGCTGGAATGAGCAGTTCTTC
CDR3aa: CASRGISWNEQFF

d_gene: -
abundance: -
v_gene: TRBV27
j_gene: TRBJ2-1
CDR3nt: TGTGCCAGCAGTTTAAGGGCTATATCCTACAATGAGCAGTTCTTC
CDR3aa: CASSLRAISYNEQFF

d_gene: -
abundance: -
v_gene: TRBV2
j_gene: TRBJ2-5
CDR3nt: TGTGCCAGCAGTGTCAGGCAGTTAGGGACCCAGTACTTC
CDR3aa: CASSVRQLGTQYF

d_gene: -
abundance: -
v_gene: TRBV7-3
j_gene: TRBJ1-2
CDR3nt: TGTGCCAGCAGCTTAAGGCACAGCAATAACTATGGCTACACCTTC
CDR3aa: CASSLRHSNNYGYTF

d_gene: TRBD2
abundance: -
v_gene: TRBV7-8
j_gene: TRBJ2-2
CDR3nt: TGTGCCAGCAGCCTTAGCGGGGGACTTAACACCGGGGAGCTGTTTTTT
CDR3aa: CASSLSGGLNTGELFF

d_gene: -
abundance: -
v_gene: TRBV11-2
j_gene: TRBJ1-3
CDR3nt: TGTGCCAGCAGCTTGACCTTCACACCAGGAGGGGGAAACACCATATATTTT
CDR3aa: CASSLTFTPGGGNTIYF

d_gene: -
abundance: -
v_gene: TRBV7-6
j_gene: TRBJ2-1
CDR3nt: TGTGCCAGCAGCTATTTCGACAGCTACAATGAGCAGTTCTTC
CDR3aa: CASSYFDSYNEQFF

d_gene: TRBD1
abundance: -
v_gene: TRBV7-3
j_gene: TRBJ2-7
CDR3nt: TGTGCCAGCAGCTTCGGGACAGGGCACTACGAGCAGTACTTC
CDR3aa: CASSFGTGHYEQYF

d_gene: TRBD2
abundance: few
v_gene: TRBV5-1
j_gene: TRBJ2-5
CDR3nt: TGCGCCAGCAGCTTGGAGGGGAGGGGAGGAGAGACCCAGTACTTC
CDR3aa: CASSLEGRGGETQYF

d_gene: -
abundance: -
v_gene: TRBV18
j_gene: TRBJ2-5
CDR3nt: TGTGCCAGCTCACCACAGCAGGCCTCCGAGACCCAGTACTTC
CDR3aa: CASSPQQASETQYF

d_gene: -
abundance: once
v_gene: TRBV11-2
j_gene: TRBJ1-1
CDR3nt: TGTGCCAGCAGCCGGACAGCGAACACTGAAGCTTTCTTT
CDR3aa: CASSRTANTEAFF

d_gene: -
abundance: -
v_gene: TRBV21-1
j_gene: TRBJ2-7
CDR3nt: TGTGCCAGCAGCAAAGTGCGGGCAGGCGAGCAGTACTTC
CDR3aa: CASSKVRAGEQYF

d_gene: TRBD2
abundance: -
v_gene: TRBV7-2
j_gene: TRBJ2-1
CDR3nt: TGTGCCAGCAGCTTAGAAATAGCGGGGGGCAATGAGCAGTTCTTC
CDR3aa: CASSLEIAGGNEQFF

d_gene: -
abundance: -
v_gene: TRBV30
j_gene: TRBJ2-7
CDR3nt: TGTGCCTCCAAGGGCTGGAATGAGCAGTACTTC
CDR3aa: CASKGWNEQYF

d_gene: -
abundance: -
v_gene: TRBV15
j_gene: TRBJ2-1
CDR3nt: TGTGCCACCAGCACAATTACCCCGGGCGGATCGGGACGCAATGAGCAGTTCTTC
CDR3aa: CATSTITPGGSGRNEQFF

d_gene: -
abundance: -
v_gene: TRBV2
j_gene: TRBJ2-5
CDR3nt: TGTGCCAGCAGTGAAGGTCGGAGAAAAGAGACCCAGTACTTC
CDR3aa: CASSEGRRKETQYF

d_gene: TRBD2
abundance: few
v_gene: TRBV5-1
j_gene: TRBJ2-7
CDR3nt: TGCGCCAGCAGCCCGAGCGGGAGGAGCTCCTACGAGCAGTACTTC
CDR3aa: CASSPSGRSSYEQYF

d_gene: TRBD1
abundance: -
v_gene: TRBV27
j_gene: TRBJ1-4
CDR3nt: TGTGCCAGCAACCAGGGGGGGGCTAATGAAAAACTGTTTTTT
CDR3aa: CASNQGGANEKLFF

d_gene: -
abundance: -
v_gene: TRBV6-1
j_gene: TRBJ2-7
CDR3nt: TGTGCCTCGGCTCGCGGGTACTCCTACGAGCAGTACTTC
CDR3aa: CASARGYSYEQYF

d_gene: TRBD1
abundance: -
v_gene: TRBV6-5
j_gene: TRBJ1-2
CDR3nt: TGTGCCAGCAGCCCCAGACAGGGGGCCTTTGGCTACACCTTC
CDR3aa: CASSPRQGAFGYTF

d_gene: TRBD1
abundance: -
v_gene: TRBV19
j_gene: TRBJ1-2
CDR3nt: TGTGCCAGTAGTATCAGGACAGGGAGGAATGGCTACACCTTC
CDR3aa: CASSIRTGRNGYTF

d_gene: TRBD2
abundance: -
v_gene: TRBV5-1
j_gene: TRBJ2-3
CDR3nt: TGCGCCAGCAGCTTGGCCTTGGCGGGGGTTATTAACACAGATACGCAGTATTTT
CDR3aa: CASSLALAGVINTDTQYF